This T cell receptor beta chain was documented in a study of T cells after yellow fever vaccination. This clonotype was picked up many times. TCRdb analysed the 5' RACE reads with MiXCR anew, one entry per CDR3 protein. The sample contains 550,000 to 750,000 distinct CDR3 sequences, 13% of which appear only once. In germline, CDR1 is DFQATT, CDR2 SNEGSKA (reference sequence). This CDR3 contains 15 residues. V was pared by 3 bases and J by 0 bases, with 12 bases between. The rearrangement joins TRBV20-1 to TRBJ1-5; the D is unclear. This TCR came from a man aged 25-40 years who received the YFV17D yellow fever vaccine. The sequencing used PBMCs, collected on the day of the yellow fever booster vaccination. CDR3 residues: CSASLDRYSNQPQHF. The CDR3 DNA reads as TGCAGTGCTAGCTTGGATCGCTATAGCAATCAGCCCCAGCATTTT.